This record looks at one T cell receptor (beta chain) sequence and its context. What it binds is not known. This sample was taken from a study of shared clonotypes between healthy human individuals. The study's findings and limits: There were few donors, and this limited the genetic and exposure-history diversity represented.

Clones were read by immunoSEQ multiplex PCR, and TCRdb kept only the in-frame ones, dropping some. The top ten hold approximately 12% of the sample, which has about 530,000 clones, over 75% seen once. The CDR3 totals 12 residues. Trimming took 4 bases from V and 3 from J, leaving 10 bases between them. CDR1 SQVTM and CDR2 ANQGSEA come from the germline V gene. Genomic DNA of unsorted samples came from around 90 million PBMCs. This receptor was obtained from a woman aged 40 to 49 in good health. Some clones in this sample may be carry-over from other donors' samples. Sequencing input: PBMCs. J is TRBJ2-7 and V is TRBV29-1; D unclear. The CDR3 spells CSVGAFGYEQYF. The CDR3, as DNA: TGCAGCGTTGGGGCGTTTGGCTACGAGCAGTACTTC.